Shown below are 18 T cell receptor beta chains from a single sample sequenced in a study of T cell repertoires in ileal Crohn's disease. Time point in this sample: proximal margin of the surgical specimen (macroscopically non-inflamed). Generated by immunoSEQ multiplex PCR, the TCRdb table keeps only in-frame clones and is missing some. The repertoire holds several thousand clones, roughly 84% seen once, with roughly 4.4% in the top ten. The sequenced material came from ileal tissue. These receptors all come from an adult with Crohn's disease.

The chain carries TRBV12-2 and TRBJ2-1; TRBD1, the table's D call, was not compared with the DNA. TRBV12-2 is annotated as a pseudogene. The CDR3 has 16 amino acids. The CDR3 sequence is CASRLEEGDSNNEQFF. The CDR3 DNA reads TGTGCAAGTCGCTTAGAGGAGGGGGACAGCAACAATGAGCAGTTCTTC.

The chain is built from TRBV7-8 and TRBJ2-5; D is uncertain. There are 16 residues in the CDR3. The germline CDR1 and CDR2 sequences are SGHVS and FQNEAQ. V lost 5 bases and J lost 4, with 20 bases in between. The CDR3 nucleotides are TGTGCCAGCAGCGCTAAACGTTCTAGTGGGATAGAGACCCAGTACTTC. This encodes CASSAKRSSGIETQYF.

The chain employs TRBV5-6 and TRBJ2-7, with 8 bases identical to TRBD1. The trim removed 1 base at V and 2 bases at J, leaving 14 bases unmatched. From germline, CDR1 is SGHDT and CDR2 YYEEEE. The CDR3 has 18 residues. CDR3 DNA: TGTGCCAGCAGCTTGTTTGGGGGCCTGACAGGGGCAGCCTACGAGCAGTACTTC. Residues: CASSLFGGLTGAAYEQYF.

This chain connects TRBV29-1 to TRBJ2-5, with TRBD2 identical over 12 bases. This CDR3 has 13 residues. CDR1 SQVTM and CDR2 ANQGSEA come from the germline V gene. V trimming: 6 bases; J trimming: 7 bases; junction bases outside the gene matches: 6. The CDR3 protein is CSVRLAGVGTQYF. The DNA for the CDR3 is TGCAGCGTCCGACTAGCGGGAGTCGGGACCCAGTACTTC.

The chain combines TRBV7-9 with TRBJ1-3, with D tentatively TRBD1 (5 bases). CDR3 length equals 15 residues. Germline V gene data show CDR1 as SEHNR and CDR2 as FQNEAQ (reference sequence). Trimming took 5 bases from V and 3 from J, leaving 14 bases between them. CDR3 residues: CASSPGGAVGNTIYF. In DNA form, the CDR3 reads TGTGCCAGCAGCCCCGGGGGAGCGGTTGGAAACACCATATATTTT.

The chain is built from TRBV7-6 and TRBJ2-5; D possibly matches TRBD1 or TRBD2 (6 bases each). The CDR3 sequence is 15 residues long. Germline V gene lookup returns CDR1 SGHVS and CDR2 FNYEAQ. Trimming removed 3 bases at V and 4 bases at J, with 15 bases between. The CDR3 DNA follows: TGTGCCAGCAGCTTCGGGAACGGGGGCGGAGAGACCCAGTACTTC. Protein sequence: CASSFGNGGGETQYF.

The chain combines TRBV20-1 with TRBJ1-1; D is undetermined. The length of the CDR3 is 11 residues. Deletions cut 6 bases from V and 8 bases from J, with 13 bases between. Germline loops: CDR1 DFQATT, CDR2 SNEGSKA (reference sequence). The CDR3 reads CSANPQREAFF. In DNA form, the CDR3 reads TGCAGTGCAAATCCCCAGCGGGAAGCTTTCTTT.

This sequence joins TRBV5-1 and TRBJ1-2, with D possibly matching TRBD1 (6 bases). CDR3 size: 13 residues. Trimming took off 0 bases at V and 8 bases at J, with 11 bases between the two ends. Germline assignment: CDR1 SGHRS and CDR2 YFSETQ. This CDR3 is CASSLGGGKGYTF. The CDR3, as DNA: TGCGCCAGCAGCTTGGGCGGGGGCAAGGGCTACACCTTC. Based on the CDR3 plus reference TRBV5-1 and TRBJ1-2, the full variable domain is KAGVTQTPRYLIKTRGQQVTLSCSPISGHRSVSWYQQTPGQGLQFLFEYFSETQRNKGNFPGRFSGRQFSNSRSEMNVSTLELGDSALYLCASSLGGGKGYTFGSGTRLTVV.

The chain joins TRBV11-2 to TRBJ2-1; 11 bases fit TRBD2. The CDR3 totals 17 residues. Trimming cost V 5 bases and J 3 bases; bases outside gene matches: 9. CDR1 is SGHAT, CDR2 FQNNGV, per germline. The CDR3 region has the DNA TGTGCCAGCAGCACTCGTCTAGCGGGAGGCCACTACAATGAGCAGTTCTTC. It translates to CASSTRLAGGHYNEQFF.

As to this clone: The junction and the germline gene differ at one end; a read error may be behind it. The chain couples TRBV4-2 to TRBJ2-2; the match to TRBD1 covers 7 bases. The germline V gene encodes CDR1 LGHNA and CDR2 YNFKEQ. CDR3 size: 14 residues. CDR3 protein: CASSRGRDTGELFF. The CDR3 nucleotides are TGTGCCAGCAGCAGGGGGCGCGACACCGGGGAGTTGTTTTTT.

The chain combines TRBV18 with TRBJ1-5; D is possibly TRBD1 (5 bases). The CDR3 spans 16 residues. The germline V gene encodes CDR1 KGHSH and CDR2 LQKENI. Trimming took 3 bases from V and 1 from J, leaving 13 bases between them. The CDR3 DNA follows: TGTGCCAGCTCACCTAGTCAGGGTCAGAGCAATCAGCCCCAGCATTTT. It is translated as CASSPSQGQSNQPQHF.

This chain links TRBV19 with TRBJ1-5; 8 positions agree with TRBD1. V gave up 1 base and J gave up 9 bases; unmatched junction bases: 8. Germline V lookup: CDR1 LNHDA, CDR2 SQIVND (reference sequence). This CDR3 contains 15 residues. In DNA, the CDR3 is TGTGCCAGTAGTATAGGATTGACAGGGGTGCGGCCCCAGCATTTT. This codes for CASSIGLTGVRPQHF.

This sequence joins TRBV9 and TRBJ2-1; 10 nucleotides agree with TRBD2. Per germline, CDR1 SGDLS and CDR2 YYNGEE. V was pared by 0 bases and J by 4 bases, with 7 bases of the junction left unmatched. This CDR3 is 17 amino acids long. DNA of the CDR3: TGTGCCAGCAGCGTAGATCGAGGAGCGGGAGGGTACAATGAGCAGTTCTTC. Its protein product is CASSVDRGAGGYNEQFF.

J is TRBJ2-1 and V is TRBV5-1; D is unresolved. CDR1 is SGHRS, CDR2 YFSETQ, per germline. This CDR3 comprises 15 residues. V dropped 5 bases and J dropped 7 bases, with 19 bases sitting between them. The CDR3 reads CASRAVGLKINEQFF. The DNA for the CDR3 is TGCGCCAGCAGGGCGGTAGGTTTGAAAATAAATGAGCAGTTCTTC.

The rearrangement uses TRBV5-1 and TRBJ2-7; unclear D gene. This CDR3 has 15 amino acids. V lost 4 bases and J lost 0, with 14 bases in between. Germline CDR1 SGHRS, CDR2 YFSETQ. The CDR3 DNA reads TGCGCCAGCAGCCAGGAGCCGGGTAGCTCCTACGAGCAGTACTTC. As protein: CASSQEPGSSYEQYF.

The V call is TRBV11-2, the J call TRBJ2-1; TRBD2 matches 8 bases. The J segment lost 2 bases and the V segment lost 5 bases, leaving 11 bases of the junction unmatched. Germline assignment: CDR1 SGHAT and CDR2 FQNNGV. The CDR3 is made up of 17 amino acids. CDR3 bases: TGTGCCAGCAGCCCAAGCGCTGGCGGGGGGACCTACAATGAGCAGTTCTTC. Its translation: CASSPSAGGGTYNEQFF.

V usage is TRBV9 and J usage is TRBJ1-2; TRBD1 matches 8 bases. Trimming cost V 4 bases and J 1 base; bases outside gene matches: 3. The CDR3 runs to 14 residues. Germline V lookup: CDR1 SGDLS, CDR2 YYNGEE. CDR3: CASSRQGNNYGYTF. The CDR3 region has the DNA TGTGCCAGCAGCCGACAGGGGAATAACTATGGCTACACCTTC.

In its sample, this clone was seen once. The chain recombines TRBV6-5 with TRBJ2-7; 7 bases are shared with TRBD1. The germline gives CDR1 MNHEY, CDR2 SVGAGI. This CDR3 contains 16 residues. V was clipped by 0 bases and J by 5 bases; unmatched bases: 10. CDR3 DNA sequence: TGTGCCAGCAGTTACTCGAGGGGGCGCCTTCGGGACGAGCAGTACTTC. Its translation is CASSYSRGRLRDEQYF.